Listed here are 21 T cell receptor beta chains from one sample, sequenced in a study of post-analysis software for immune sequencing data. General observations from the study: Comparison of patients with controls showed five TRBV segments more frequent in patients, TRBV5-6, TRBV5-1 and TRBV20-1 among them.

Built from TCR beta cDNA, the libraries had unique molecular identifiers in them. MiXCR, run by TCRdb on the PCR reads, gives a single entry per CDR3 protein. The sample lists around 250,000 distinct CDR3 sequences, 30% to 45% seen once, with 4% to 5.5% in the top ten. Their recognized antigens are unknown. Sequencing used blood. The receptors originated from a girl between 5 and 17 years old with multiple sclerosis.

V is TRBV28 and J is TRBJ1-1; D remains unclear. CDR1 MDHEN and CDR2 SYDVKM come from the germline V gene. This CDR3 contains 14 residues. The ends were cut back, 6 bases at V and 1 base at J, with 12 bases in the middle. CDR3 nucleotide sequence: TGTGCCAGCAGCCAACGACTGGGGAACACTGAAGCTTTCTTT. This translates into CASSQRLGNTEAFF.

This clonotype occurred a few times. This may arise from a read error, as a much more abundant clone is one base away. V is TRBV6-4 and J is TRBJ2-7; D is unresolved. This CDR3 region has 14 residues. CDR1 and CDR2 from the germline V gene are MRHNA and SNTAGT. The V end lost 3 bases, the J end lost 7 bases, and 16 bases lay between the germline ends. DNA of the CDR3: TGTGCCAGCAGTGAACTGGGCCCTGGGGTTGAGCAGTACTTC. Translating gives CASSELGPGVEQYF.

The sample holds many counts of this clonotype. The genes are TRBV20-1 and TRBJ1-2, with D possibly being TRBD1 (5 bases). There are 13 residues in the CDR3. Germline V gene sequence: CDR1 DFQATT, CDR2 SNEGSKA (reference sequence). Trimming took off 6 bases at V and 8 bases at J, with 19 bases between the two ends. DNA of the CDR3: TGCAGTGCCCCCGGGGAGGGGATCGGGGGCTACACCTTC. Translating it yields CSAPGEGIGGYTF.

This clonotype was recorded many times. CDR3 DNA sequence: TGCAGTGCTGGGTCCGCAGGTAGAGGAGAGACCCAGTACTTC. This codes for CSAGSAGRGETQYF. The rearrangement uses TRBV20-1 and TRBJ2-5; D call uncertain. Germline CDR1 is DFQATT and CDR2 is SNEGSKA (reference sequence). V was clipped by 5 bases and J by 4 bases, with 17 bases between them. The CDR3 runs 14 residues.

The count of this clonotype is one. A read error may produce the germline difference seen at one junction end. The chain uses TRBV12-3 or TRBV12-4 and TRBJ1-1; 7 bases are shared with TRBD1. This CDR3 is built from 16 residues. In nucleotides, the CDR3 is TGTGCCAGTAGGCTGGAGAGGGGGCGAATGAACACTGGAGCTTTCTTT. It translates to CASRLERGRMNTGAFF.

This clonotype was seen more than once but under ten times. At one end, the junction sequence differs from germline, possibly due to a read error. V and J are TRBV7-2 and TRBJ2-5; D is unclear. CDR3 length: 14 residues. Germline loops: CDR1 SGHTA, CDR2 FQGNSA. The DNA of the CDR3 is TGTGCCGGCAGCTTATTCGGACCTCAAGAGACCCAGTACTTC. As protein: CAGSLFGPQETQYF. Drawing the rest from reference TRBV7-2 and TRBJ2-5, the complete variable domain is GAGVSQSPSNKVTEKGKDVELRCDPISGHTALYWYRQSLGQGLEFLIYFQGNSAPDKSGLPSDRFSAERTGGSVSTLTIQRTQQEDSAVYLCAGSLFGPQETQYFGPGTRLLVL.

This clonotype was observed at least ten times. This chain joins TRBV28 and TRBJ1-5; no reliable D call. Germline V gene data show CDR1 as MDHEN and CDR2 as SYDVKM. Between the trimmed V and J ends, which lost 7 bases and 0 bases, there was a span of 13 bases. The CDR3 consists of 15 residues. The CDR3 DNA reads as TGTGCCAGCAAACGAACGCCTTATAGCAATCAGCCCCAGCATTTT. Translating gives CASKRTPYSNQPQHF.

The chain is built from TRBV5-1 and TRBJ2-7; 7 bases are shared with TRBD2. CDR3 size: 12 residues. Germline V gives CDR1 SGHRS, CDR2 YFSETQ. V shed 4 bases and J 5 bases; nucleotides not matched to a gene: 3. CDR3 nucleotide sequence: TGCGCCAGCAGCACCGGACTAGACGAGCAGTACTTC. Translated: CASSTGLDEQYF.

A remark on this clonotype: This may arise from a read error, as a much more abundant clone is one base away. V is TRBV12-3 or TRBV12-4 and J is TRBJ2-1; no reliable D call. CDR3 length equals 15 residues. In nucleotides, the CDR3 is TGTGCCGGCAGTTTAGAGTCCCGTTACTACAATGAGCAGTTCTTC. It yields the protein CAGSLESRYYNEQFF.

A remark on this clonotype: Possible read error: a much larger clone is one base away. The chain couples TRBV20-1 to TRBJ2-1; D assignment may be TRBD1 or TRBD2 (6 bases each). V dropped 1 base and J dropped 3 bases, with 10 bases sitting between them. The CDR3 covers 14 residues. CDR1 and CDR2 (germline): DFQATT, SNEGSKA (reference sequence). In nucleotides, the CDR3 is TGCAGTGCTAGAGTAGGGGGGTACTACAATGAGCAGTTCTTC. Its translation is CSARVGGYYNEQFF.

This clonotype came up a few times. The CDR3 loop is CSVAGEANEKLFF. DNA of the CDR3: TGCAGCGTTGCGGGAGAGGCGAATGAAAAACTGTTTTTT. The chain combines TRBV29-1 with TRBJ1-4; D is uncertain. This CDR3 is 13 amino acids long. Looked up from germline, CDR1 is SQVTM and CDR2 is ANQGSEA. Trimming shortened V by 4 bases and J by 5 bases, and 11 bases separated the two germline ends.

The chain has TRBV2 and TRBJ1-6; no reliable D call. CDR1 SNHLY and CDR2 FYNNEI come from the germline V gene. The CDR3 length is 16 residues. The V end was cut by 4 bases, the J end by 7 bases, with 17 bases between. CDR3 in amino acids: CASSGRRGNVNSPLHF. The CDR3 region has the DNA TGTGCCAGCAGTGGGCGGCGAGGGAATGTAAATTCACCCCTCCACTTT.

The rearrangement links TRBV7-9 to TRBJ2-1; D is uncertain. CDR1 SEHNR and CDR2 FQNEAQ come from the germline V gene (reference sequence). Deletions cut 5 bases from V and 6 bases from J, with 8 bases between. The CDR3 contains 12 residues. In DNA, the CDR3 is TGTGCCAGCAGCGGATTACCCAATGAGCAGTTCTTC. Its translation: CASSGLPNEQFF.

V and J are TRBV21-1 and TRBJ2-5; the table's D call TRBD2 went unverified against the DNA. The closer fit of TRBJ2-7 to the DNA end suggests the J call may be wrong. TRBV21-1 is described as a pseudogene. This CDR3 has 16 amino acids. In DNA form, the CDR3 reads TGTGCCAGCAGCAAAGGACGGCGGGAGGGCCGGGACGAGCAGTACTTC. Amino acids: CASSKGRREGRDEQYF.

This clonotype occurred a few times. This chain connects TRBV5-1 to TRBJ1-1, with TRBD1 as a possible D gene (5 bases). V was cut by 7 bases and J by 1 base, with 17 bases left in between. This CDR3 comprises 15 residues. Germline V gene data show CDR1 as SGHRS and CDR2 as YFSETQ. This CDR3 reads CASRPGTVSNTEAFF. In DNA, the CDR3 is TGCGCCAGCCGTCCCGGGACGGTATCGAACACTGAAGCTTTCTTT.

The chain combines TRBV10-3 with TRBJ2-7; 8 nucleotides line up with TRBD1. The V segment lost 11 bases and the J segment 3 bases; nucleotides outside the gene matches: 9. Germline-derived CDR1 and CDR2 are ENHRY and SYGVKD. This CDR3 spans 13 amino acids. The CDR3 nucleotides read TGTGCCGTAGGACAGGGAAGCGGCTACGAGCAGTACTTC. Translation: CAVGQGSGYEQYF.

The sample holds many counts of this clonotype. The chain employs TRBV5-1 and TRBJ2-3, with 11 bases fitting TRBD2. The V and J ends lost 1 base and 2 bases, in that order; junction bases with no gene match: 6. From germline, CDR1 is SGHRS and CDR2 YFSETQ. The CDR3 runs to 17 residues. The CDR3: CASSLSLAGVNTDTQYF. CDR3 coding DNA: TGCGCCAGCAGCTTGTCACTAGCGGGGGTAAACACAGATACGCAGTATTTT.

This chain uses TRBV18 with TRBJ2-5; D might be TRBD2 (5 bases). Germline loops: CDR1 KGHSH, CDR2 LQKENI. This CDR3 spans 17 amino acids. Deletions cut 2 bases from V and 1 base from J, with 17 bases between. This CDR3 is CASSPFEGLNFQETQYF. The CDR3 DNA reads TGTGCCAGCTCACCATTCGAGGGATTAAACTTCCAAGAGACCCAGTACTTC.

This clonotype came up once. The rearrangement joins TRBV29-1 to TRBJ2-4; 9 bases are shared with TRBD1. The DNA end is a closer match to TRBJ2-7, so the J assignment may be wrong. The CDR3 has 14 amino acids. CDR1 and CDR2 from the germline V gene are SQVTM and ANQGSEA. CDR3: CSVGRDRVVLEQYF. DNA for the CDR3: TGCAGCGTGGGCCGGGACAGGGTCGTCCTCGAGCAGTACTTC.

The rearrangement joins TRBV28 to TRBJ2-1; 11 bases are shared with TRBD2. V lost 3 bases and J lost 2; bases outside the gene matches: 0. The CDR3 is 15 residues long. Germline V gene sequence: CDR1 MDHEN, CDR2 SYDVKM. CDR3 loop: CASSFSGRAYNEQFF. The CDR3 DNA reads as TGTGCCAGCAGTTTTAGCGGGAGGGCCTACAATGAGCAGTTCTTC.

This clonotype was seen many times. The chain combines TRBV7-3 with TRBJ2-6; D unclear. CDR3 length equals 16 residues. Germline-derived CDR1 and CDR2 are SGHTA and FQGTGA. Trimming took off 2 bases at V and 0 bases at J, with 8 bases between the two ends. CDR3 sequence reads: CASSLGPSSGANVLTF. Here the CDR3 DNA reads TGTGCCAGCAGCTTAGGACCGAGCTCTGGGGCCAACGTCCTGACTTTC.